Given below is one T cell receptor (beta chain) in context. In its sample, this clone was seen once. What this receptor recognizes is not known. Base-call qualities are not available, and no considerably larger clone is one nucleotide away. The time point tag for this specimen amounts to: baseline before first vaccination. The vaccinee samples were drawn from two UK trials, COV001 and COV002, one of which was a single-blind randomized controlled phase 2/3 trial testing AZD1222 (ChAdOx1 nCoV-19) in healthy adults. For TCRbeta chain sequencing, PBMC samples were collected from trial participants at day 0 and at day 28 after the second dose. The CDR3 regions of human TCRbeta chains were subjected to immunosequencing. As for how the authors treated the data: TCRs in the repertoires were compared against a reference library of SARS-CoV-2-specific TCRs that had been generated with the MIRA antigen-specificity platform. Breadth meant the fraction of unique TCRs that were SARS-CoV-2-associated, whereas depth meant the fraction of total T cells that were SARS-CoV-2-associated. Using the MIRA data, every spike-specific TCR was mapped to the spike region that the TCR reacted to and assigned to either a CD4 or a CD8 class. Log10-transformed breadth and depth values were compared by one-way ANOVA with Sidak's multiple comparisons tests. What TCRdb holds here is the immuneACCESS table cut down to in-frame rearrangements. Part of the clones is not present; checked against another copy, under half of the missing clones reflect an unresolved V gene, and the others are unexplained. The V and J calls and clone size are taken from that table; D and trimming were inferred from the DNA. The sample data list around 100,000 clones, and around nine tenths of these were observed just once. The ten largest account for around 21% of the sample.

This specimen belongs to a study of T cell responses to AZD1222 COVID-19 vaccine (dated by TCRdb to about 2021). Context from the whole study: AZD1222 recipients whose second dose came at about 4 weeks and those whose second dose came at about 12 weeks were combined into one group, since spike-specific TCR depth and breadth did not differ between the two schedules. TCR sequencing covered roughly 230 trial participants: some 210 given two doses of AZD1222 and approximately 25 given two doses of MenACWY control vaccine. Trial participants were enrolled by age into 18-55, 56-69 and 70-plus year subgroups, with around 150, 28 and 57 TCR-sequenced participants respectively. Overall study outcomes, separate from this receptor: Most participants were white British and females outnumbered males, and the authors suggested that clonal diversity may have been underestimated. Epitopes outside the regions mutated in the B.1.351 and B.1.1.7 variants were reportedly recognized by nearly half of the unique spike-specific TCRs. After two AZD1222 doses, both the breadth and the depth of spike-specific TCRs were significantly higher than at day 0 and than in MenACWY recipients. In the small 56-69-year group, the increase in depth fell short of significance, most likely because of low power. Because no day 14 peak-response samples were available, repertoires were characterized only after the peak T cell response. Vaccine-associated CD4 TCRs spanned the whole spike protein, with dominant responses in regions 160-218 and 743-854. Conclusions about previously exposed vaccinees are limited because only five to seven AZD1222 recipients were SARS-CoV-2 seropositive at baseline.

V is clipped by 5 bases and J by 10 bases, and the sequence between their germline boundaries is 11 bases long. Sequences MNHNY (CDR1) and SVGAGI (CDR2) are obtained from the germline V gene (reference sequence). The CDR3 covers 11 residues, taking in both the cysteine and the phenylalanine. CDR3 DNA only is kept here, 33 bases in frame from base 1. The receptor chain draws on TRBV6-6 and TRBJ1-1, with no confidently assigned D gene. The sequenced sample was peripheral blood, obtained on day 0 of AZD1222 vaccination. The receptor's source is an adult in good health. The DNA sequence is TGTGCCAGCAGTAGCGGACCCGGAGCTTTCTTT. It translates to CASSSGPGAFF.